This T cell receptor (beta chain) was profiled in a study of blood T cells in healthy people across ages. Study-wide results and caveats: PBMC samples, being unsorted, prevented any conclusive comparison of naive and antigen-experienced cells.

This clonotype was recorded at least ten times. Its specificity is not known. Roughly 9.2 milliliters of peripheral blood were drawn from each donor into EDTA-treated tubes. PBMCs, at least 7 million per sample, were isolated. Primed by a sample-barcoded 5' primer and a J-beta primer mix, a second PCR proceeded for about 6 to 12 cycles. Each cDNA was tagged by a template-switch adaptor containing 12 random nucleotides. TCRdb used MiXCR to reprocess the 5' RACE reads, holding one entry per CDR3 protein. The sample contains hundreds of thousands of distinct CDR3 sequences, less than 40% of which appear only once. The specimen was blood. The receptor's source is a woman of 80 years or more in good health.

The CDR3 DNA reads as TGCAGTGCTAGAGAAGACCCCAAAAACATTCAGTACTTC. It encodes CSAREDPKNIQYF. The chain joins TRBV20-1 to TRBJ2-4; D gene uncertain. The CDR3 is 13 amino acids. Germline-derived CDR1 and CDR2 are DFQATT and SNEGSKA (reference sequence). The germline V and J ends were trimmed by 0 bases and 2 bases, with 5 bases remaining between them.